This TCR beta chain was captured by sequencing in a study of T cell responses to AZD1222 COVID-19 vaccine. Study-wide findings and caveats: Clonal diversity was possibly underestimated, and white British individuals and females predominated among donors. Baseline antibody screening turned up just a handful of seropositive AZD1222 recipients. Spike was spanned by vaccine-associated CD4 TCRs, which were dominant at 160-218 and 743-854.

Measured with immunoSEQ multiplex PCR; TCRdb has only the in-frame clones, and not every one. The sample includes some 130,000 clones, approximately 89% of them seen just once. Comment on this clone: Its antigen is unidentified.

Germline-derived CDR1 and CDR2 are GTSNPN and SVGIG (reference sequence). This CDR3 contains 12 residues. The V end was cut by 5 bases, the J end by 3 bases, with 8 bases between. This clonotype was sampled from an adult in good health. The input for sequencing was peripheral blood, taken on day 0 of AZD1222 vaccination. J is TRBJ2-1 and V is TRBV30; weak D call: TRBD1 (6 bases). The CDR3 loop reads CAWGDNYNEQFF. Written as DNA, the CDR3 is TGTGCCTGGGGGGACAACTACAATGAGCAGTTCTTC.